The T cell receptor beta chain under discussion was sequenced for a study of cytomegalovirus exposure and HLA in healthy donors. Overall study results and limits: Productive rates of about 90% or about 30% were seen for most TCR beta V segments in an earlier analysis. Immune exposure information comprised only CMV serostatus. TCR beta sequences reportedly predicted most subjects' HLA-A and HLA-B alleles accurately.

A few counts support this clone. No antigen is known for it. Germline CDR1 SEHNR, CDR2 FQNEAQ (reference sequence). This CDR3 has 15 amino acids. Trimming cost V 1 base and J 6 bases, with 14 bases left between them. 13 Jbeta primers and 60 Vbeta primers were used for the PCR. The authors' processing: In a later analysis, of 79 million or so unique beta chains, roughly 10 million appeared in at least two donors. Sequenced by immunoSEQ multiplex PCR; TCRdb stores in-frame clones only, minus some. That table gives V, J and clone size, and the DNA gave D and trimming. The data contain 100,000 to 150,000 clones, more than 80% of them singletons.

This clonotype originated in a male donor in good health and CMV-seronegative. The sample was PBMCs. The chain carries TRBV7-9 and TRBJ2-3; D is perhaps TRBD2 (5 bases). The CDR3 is CASSLVVGDYDTQYF. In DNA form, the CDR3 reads TGTGCCAGCAGCTTAGTGGTGGGAGATTACGATACGCAGTATTTT.